This TCR beta chain was sequenced during a study of blood T cell repertoires in COVID-19. Authors' analysis steps: By means of reference gene primer amplification, nucleated cell counts were estimated. TCRdb keeps only in-frame clones here, not all; method: immunoSEQ multiplex PCR. From that table come the V and J calls and clone size; the DNA was used to work out D and trimming. The profile covers 95,000 to 100,000 clones, with about 87% appearing a single time and around a tenth taken by the ten largest. CDR1 and CDR2 (germline): SQVTM, ANQGSEA. The CDR3 is 14 residues long. The V end was cut by 4 bases, the J end by 4 bases, with 14 bases between.

This chain joins TRBV29-1 and TRBJ1-3; D not certain. The sample consisted of peripheral blood. The TCR sequence derives from a woman aged 25 to 39 with acute or convalescent COVID-19. This chain's CDR3 is CSVGGQNGGNTIYF. The CDR3 DNA sequence: TGCAGCGTTGGAGGTCAGAATGGAGGAAACACCATATATTTT.